This T cell receptor (beta chain) originates from a study of OX40 agonist ivuxolimab in advanced cancers. Germline-derived CDR1 and CDR2 are SGHTA and FQGNSA. The CDR3 runs to 15 residues. Assay: immunoSEQ multiplex PCR; the TCRdb copy retains only in-frame clones and omits some. The sample shows about 66,000 clones, roughly 80% of them seen only once. In regard to this clone: Its antigen remains unknown.

Study results and caveats: CD8+ T cells were the subset that, on average, had more expanded clones than CD4+.

The TCR originated in an adult with an advanced solid tumor such as melanoma, head and neck, liver or kidney cancer. V gene TRBV7-2 combines with J gene TRBJ2-5; 9 bases line up with TRBD1. The DNA end lines up better with TRBJ2-7; the J call may be wrong. Sequencing was performed on CD4+ or CD8+ T cells sorted from blood, taken in a trial of the OX40 agonist ivuxolimab. Here the CDR3 DNA reads TGTGCCAGCACCTTCGGGGGGACAGGGACCTACGAGCAGTACTTC. Its translation: CASTFGGTGTYEQYF.